These 19 T cell receptor beta chains were sequenced from one sample in a study of shared clonotypes between healthy human individuals. TCRdb's table, derived via immunoSEQ multiplex PCR, lists solely in-frame clones and lacks some. The sample includes about 2 million clones, about 94% seen only once; the top ten take around 1%. Naive CD8 isolation took CD45RO-negative cells positively selected for CCR7 and excluded terminally differentiated effector memory CD45RA+ cells. Source material: naive CD8+ T cells sorted from blood. The receptors derive from a young man in good health.

This clone was detected only once. This specimen includes other DNA sequences encoding the same CDR3. This chain connects TRBV7-9 to TRBJ2-7, with D possibly matching TRBD1 (6 bases). Germline CDR1 is SEHNR and CDR2 is FQNEAQ (reference sequence). The CDR3 has 12 amino acids. The V and J ends lost 5 bases and 4 bases respectively, with 9 bases between them. The CDR3 spells CASSQGSYEQYF. CDR3 bases: TGTGCCAGCAGCCAGGGGAGTTACGAGCAGTACTTC.

V and J are TRBV12-2 and TRBJ1-6; TRBD1 was called by the table and not checked on the DNA. TRBV12-2 is a documented pseudogene. This CDR3 is 17 amino acids long. The CDR3 sequence: CASRLPRHKTSNSPLHF. The DNA for the CDR3 is TGTGCAAGTCGCTTACCTCGACACAAAACGAGCAATTCACCCCTCCACTTT.

The chain couples TRBV6-6 to TRBJ2-3; D uncertain. The CDR3 has 13 amino acids. Germline-derived CDR1 and CDR2 are MNHNY and SVGAGI (reference sequence). V lost 5 bases to trimming and J lost 2 bases, with 8 bases between them. The CDR3 DNA is TGTGCCAGCAGTCATAAGACCACAGATACGCAGTATTTT. Translating it yields CASSHKTTDTQYF.

The chain is built from TRBV11-2 and TRBJ1-1; the D gene is possibly TRBD1 (5 bases). CDR1 is SGHAT and CDR2 is FQNNGV in the germline V gene. The CDR3 loop spans 16 amino acids. The V end was cut by 3 bases, the J end by 1 base, with 15 bases between. The CDR3 reads CASSFPRVGGNTEAFF. The CDR3 bases are TGTGCCAGCAGCTTCCCCCGGGTCGGGGGGAACACTGAAGCTTTCTTT.

The J gene is TRBJ1-5, the V gene TRBV4-1; D is perhaps TRBD1 (6 bases). V dropped 5 bases and J dropped 0 bases, with 14 bases sitting between them. CDR3 length equals 16 residues. The germline V gene encodes CDR1 MGHRA and CDR2 YSYEKL. The CDR3, as DNA: TGCGCCAGCAGCTTCGAGGGGGGACTTAGCAATCAGCCCCAGCATTTT. Protein sequence: CASSFEGGLSNQPQHF.

As concerns this clone: Within the sample, other DNA sequences also encode this same CDR3. The J gene is TRBJ2-7, the V gene TRBV6-1, with D possibly called TRBD1 or TRBD2 (5 bases each). This CDR3 is built from 14 residues. V dropped 3 bases and J dropped 2 bases, with 11 bases sitting between them. Germline-derived CDR1 and CDR2 are MNHNS and SASEGT. The CDR3 sequence is CASSEWDGPYEQYF. CDR3 nucleotides: TGTGCCAGCAGTGAGTGGGACGGACCCTACGAGCAGTACTTC.

Details on this clone: At one boundary the junction diverges from the germline segment, which might be a read error. The rearrangement joins TRBV7-7 to TRBJ2-2; TRBD2 aligns across 13 bases. This CDR3 has 18 residues. Germline lookup yields CDR1 SSHAT and CDR2 FNYEAQ (reference sequence). The DNA for the CDR3 is TGTGCTAGCAGATTACACGCTGGACTAGCGGGGGATGTCGGGGAGCTGTTTTTT. Translating gives CASRLHAGLAGDVGELFF.

The chain recombines TRBV11-1 with TRBJ2-5; perhaps TRBD1 as D (6 bases). There are 14 residues in the CDR3. The V end was cut by 2 bases, the J end by 1 base, with 8 bases between. Per germline, CDR1 SGHAT and CDR2 FQDESV (reference sequence). In DNA form, the CDR3 reads TGTGCCAGCAGCTTACCGGACAGCCAAGAGACCCAGTACTTC. Amino acid sequence: CASSLPDSQETQYF. The variable domain in full, with the rest retrieved from reference TRBV11-1 and TRBJ2-5, is EAEVAQSPRYKITEKSQAVAFWCDPISGHATLYWYRQILGQGPELLVQFQDESVVDDSQLPKDRFSAERLKGVDSTLKIQPAELGDSAMYLCASSLPDSQETQYFGPGTRLLVL.

This clone was seen once. This chain connects TRBV27 to TRBJ2-2; 9 bases match TRBD2. The germline V gene encodes CDR1 MNHEY and CDR2 SMNVEV (reference sequence). This CDR3 has 18 amino acids. V shed 0 bases and J 6 bases; nucleotides not matched to a gene: 11. CDR3 nucleotide sequence: TGTGCCAGCAGTTTATCTAGGCGGGGGGGCCGAGGTCCCGGGGAGCTGTTTTTT. Its protein is CASSLSRRGGRGPGELFF.

The chain has TRBV11-2 and TRBJ2-3; D uncertain. Germline lookup yields CDR1 SGHAT and CDR2 FQNNGV. Trimming took 5 bases from V and 5 from J, leaving 8 bases between them. The CDR3 sequence is 12 residues long. In nucleotides, the CDR3 is TGTGCCAGCAGCCCACCGAGAGATACGCAGTATTTT. Translation: CASSPPRDTQYF.

The chain couples TRBV7-9 to TRBJ2-7; D possibly matches TRBD1 or TRBD2 (5 bases each). This CDR3 comprises 17 residues. The V end lost 5 bases, the J end lost 0 bases, and 20 bases lay between the germline ends. Germline V lookup: CDR1 SEHNR, CDR2 FQNEAQ (reference sequence). CDR3 DNA: TGTGCCAGCAGCACCTCGACCGGGACCTTCCCCTCCTACGAGCAGTACTTC. As protein: CASSTSTGTFPSYEQYF.

Turning to this clone: Additional DNA sequences in this sample encode the identical CDR3. The V and J genes are TRBV19 and TRBJ2-3, with TRBD2 as a possible D gene (6 bases). Germline V gene data show CDR1 as LNHDA and CDR2 as SQIVND (reference sequence). V lost 3 bases and J 6 bases, leaving 7 bases between the germline ends. The CDR3 is made up of 12 amino acids. In DNA form, the CDR3 reads TGTGCCAGTAGTATCGGAGGGGATACGCAGTATTTT. Its protein is CASSIGGDTQYF.

The J gene is TRBJ2-7, the V gene TRBV11-2; TRBD2 is a possible D gene (5 bases). V was clipped by 3 bases and J by 1 base, with 10 bases between them. The CDR3 totals 14 residues. Germline CDR1 and CDR2: SGHAT and FQNNGV. The CDR3 protein is CASSFYRGSYEQYF. The CDR3, as DNA: TGTGCCAGCAGCTTCTACCGGGGATCCTACGAGCAGTACTTC.

The V call is TRBV5-6, the J call TRBJ2-7, with TRBD1 matching over 10 bases. Germline CDR1 reads SGHDT; CDR2 reads YYEEEE. V was clipped by 2 bases and J by 0 bases; unmatched bases: 11. The CDR3 is made up of 18 amino acids. Here the CDR3 DNA reads TGTGCCAGCAGCTTTGGGGCTACCGGGACAGGGGTCTCCTACGAGCAGTACTTC. This gives the protein CASSFGATGTGVSYEQYF. Full variable domain (remainder filled in from reference TRBV5-6 and TRBJ2-7): DAGVTQSPTHLIKTRGQQVTLRCSPKSGHDTVSWYQQALGQGPQFIFQYYEEEERQRGNFPDRFSGHQFPNYSSELNVNALLLGDSALYLCASSFGATGTGVSYEQYFGPGTRLTVT.

In this sample, this clone turned up once. The V and J genes are TRBV7-2 and TRBJ2-3; 7 bases agree with TRBD2. V shed 0 bases and J 2 bases; nucleotides not matched to a gene: 23. Germline CDR1 is SGHTA and CDR2 is FQGNSA. The CDR3 runs to 22 residues. The CDR3 nucleotides read TGTGCCAGCAGCTTAGCGGGAATACAGATACCGAATCTAGCGGAATCCACAGATACGCAGTATTTT. Translation gives CASSLAGIQIPNLAESTDTQYF. Combining the CDR3 with reference TRBV7-2 and TRBJ2-3 gives the whole variable domain GAGVSQSPSNKVTEKGKDVELRCDPISGHTALYWYRQSLGQGLEFLIYFQGNSAPDKSGLPSDRFSAERTGGSVSTLTIQRTQQEDSAVYLCASSLAGIQIPNLAESTDTQYFGPGTRLTVL.

The V gene is TRBV4-1, the J gene TRBJ2-6; D possibly corresponds to TRBD2 (5 bases). The CDR3 spans 19 residues. CDR1 and CDR2 from the germline V gene are MGHRA and YSYEKL. Trimming cost V 0 bases and J 0 bases, with 15 bases left between them. Here the CDR3 DNA reads TGCGCCAGCAGCCAAGAGGAGGCGGGTCCCAGCTCTGGGGCCAACGTCCTGACTTTC. Amino acids: CASSQEEAGPSSGANVLTF.

The CDR3 sequence is CASSFPHADRGLTDTQYF. The DNA for the CDR3 is TGTGCCAGCAGTTTCCCCCACGCGGACAGGGGCCTTACAGATACGCAGTATTTT. The gene calls are TRBV28 and TRBJ2-3, with 9 bases identical to TRBD1. The ends lost 3 bases at V and 3 bases at J; junction bases unmatched: 13. Germline CDR1 reads MDHEN; CDR2 reads SYDVKM. The CDR3 totals 18 residues. Based on the CDR3 plus reference TRBV28 and TRBJ2-3, the full variable domain is DVKVTQSSRYLVKRTGEKVFLECVQDMDHENMFWYRQDPGLGLRLIYFSYDVKMKEKGDIPEGYSVSREKKERFSLILESASTNQTSMYLCASSFPHADRGLTDTQYFGPGTRLTVL.

This chain links TRBV28 with TRBJ2-5; 11 nucleotides line up with TRBD1. CDR3 length equals 14 residues. Trimming took 6 bases from V and 4 from J; bases not matched to a gene: 4. CDR1 and CDR2 from the germline V gene are MDHEN and SYDVKM. The CDR3, as DNA: TGTGCCAGCAGCATGGACAGGGGGCGAGAGACCCAGTACTTC. Translation gives CASSMDRGRETQYF.

The chain joins TRBV28 to TRBJ1-1, with D possibly matching TRBD1 (5 bases). This CDR3 is built from 13 residues. Germline assignment: CDR1 MDHEN and CDR2 SYDVKM. The ends were cut back, 8 bases at V and 4 bases at J, with 14 bases in the middle. Written as DNA, the CDR3 is TGTGCCAGCGGACTGTCTGGGGCCACTGAAGCTTTCTTT. Protein: CASGLSGATEAFF.